Listed below are T cell receptor beta chains from one sample, sequenced in a study of control samples from healthy donors and cancer patients. Method: immunoSEQ multiplex PCR; TCRdb's copy keeps in-frame clones and lacks some. The sample includes about 130,000 clones, over 85% of them seen just once. The sample consisted of blood. These receptors originate from a man aged 18 to 29 in good health. Each CDR3 is given with its conserved first and last residue. D genes are given only for firm matches. The size of a clone is reported for some rows only, either as once, few or many, or as a class for expanded clones.

clone size	V gene	J gene	D gene	CDR3 DNA	CDR3 protein
.	TRBV7-3	TRBJ2-3	.	TGTGCCAGCAGCTTAATTATAGGGAATACGCAGTATTTT	CASSLIIGNTQYF
.	TRBV11-2	TRBJ2-7	TRBD1	TGTGCCAGCTCGATTGGACAGGGTTTCTTGGAAGAGCAGTACTTC	CASSIGQGFLEEQYF
.	TRBV30	TRBJ1-2	.	TGTGCCTGGAGTGTAAGGACTTGGGGGGACTATGGCTACACCTTC	CAWSVRTWGDYGYTF
.	TRBV6-5	TRBJ1-1	.	TGTGCCAGCAGACGTGGGACCCGAGGGGCTGAAGCTTTCTTT	CASRRGTRGAEAFF
.	TRBV9	TRBJ1-1	.	TGTGCCAGCAGCGTAGGAAGTAGTAACACTGAAGCTTTCTTT	CASSVGSSNTEAFF
few	TRBV7-9	TRBJ2-7	TRBD2	TGTGCCAGCAGCGACGGACTAGCGGGGAGGCTCTCCTACGAGCAGTACTTC	CASSDGLAGRLSYEQYF
.	TRBV5-3	TRBJ2-4	TRBD2	TGTGCCAGAAGCGCCCCTAGCGGGGGGCCACCAAACATTCAGTACTTC	CARSAPSGGPPNIQYF
.	TRBV27	TRBJ1-6	.	TGTGCCAGCAGTTCAATCCCGGGTAACGATTCACCCCTCCACTTT	CASSSIPGNDSPLHF
.	TRBV5-1	TRBJ2-2	.	TGCGCCAGCAGCTTGGGGTCGGGCAGGGCGAACACCGGGGAGCTGTTTTTT	CASSLGSGRANTGELFF
.	TRBV2	TRBJ1-5	TRBD1	TGTGCCAGTCGGGACAGGGATTTTATTAGCAATCAGCCCCAGCATTTT	CASRDRDFISNQPQHF
once	TRBV6-5	TRBJ2-7	TRBD2	TGTGCCAGCAGTTACTGGGGGGGAGACTACGAGCAGTACTTC	CASSYWGGDYEQYF
.	TRBV7-9	TRBJ2-2	TRBD2	TGTGCCAGCAGCATTACTAGCGACGTGCTGTTTTTT	CASSITSDVLFF
few	TRBV5-5	TRBJ2-2	TRBD1	TGTGCCAGCAGCCCTAGGACAGGGGGTTACACCGGGGAGCTGTTTTTT	CASSPRTGGYTGELFF
.	TRBV6-1	TRBJ1-4	.	TGTGCCAGCAGTGATTACGGGGGCGCAGGTTCGGGGGAAAAACTGTTTTTT	CASSDYGGAGSGEKLFF
.	TRBV13	TRBJ1-1	.	TGTGCCAGCAGGTCGACAGAGAACACTGAAGCTTTCTTT	CASRSTENTEAFF
.	TRBV7-3	TRBJ2-5	.	TGTGCCAGCAGCTTCGGGTTAGGGGAGACCCAGTACTTC	CASSFGLGETQYF
.	TRBV30	TRBJ2-7	TRBD1	TGTGCCTGGAGTCCAAGGGGGCAGGAGCAGTACTTC	CAWSPRGQEQYF
.	TRBV29-1	TRBJ1-2	TRBD1	TGCAGCGTGCCAAGCTCCAGACAGGGGAACAACTATGGCTACACCTTC	CSVPSSRQGNNYGYTF
.	TRBV3-1/TRBV3-2	TRBJ1-5	.	TGTGCCAGCAGCCACTCGGGAGCACCCCAGCATTTT	CASSHSGAPQHF
.	TRBV6-5	TRBJ2-3	.	TGTGCCAGCAGCGAGCGGTTAAACACAGATACGCAGTATTTT	CASSERLNTDTQYF
.	TRBV19	TRBJ1-6	TRBD1	TGTGCCAGTAGTTTTCCACAGGGGTATAATTCACCCCTCCACTTT	CASSFPQGYNSPLHF
.	TRBV7-2	TRBJ2-5	TRBD2	TGTGCCAGCAGCTTAGTGACTAGCGGGGGGGCGAAGAGGGAGACCCAGTACTTC	CASSLVTSGGAKRETQYF
.	TRBV5-1	TRBJ2-7	TRBD1	TGCGCCAGCAGCCGACAGGGCCCCTCCTACGAGCAGTACTTC	CASSRQGPSYEQYF
.	TRBV28	TRBJ2-1	TRBD2	TGTGCCAGCAGTTTTTATACTAGCGCTATCAATGAGCAGTTCTTC	CASSFYTSAINEQFF
.	TRBV19	TRBJ1-2	TRBD1	TGTGCCAGTAGTACGGGACAGGGTGTCTATGGCTACACCTTC	CASSTGQGVYGYTF
.	TRBV3-1/TRBV3-2	TRBJ2-1	TRBD2	TGTGCCAGCAACCCGGGGGGCTCCTACAATGAGCAGTTCTTC	CASNPGGSYNEQFF
.	TRBV7-9	TRBJ1-2	.	TGTGCCAGCAGCGACACCTATTTGGGAGGTGCGGGAGGCTACACCTTC	CASSDTYLGGAGGYTF
.	TRBV9	TRBJ2-3	.	TGTGCCAGCAGCGGACCGGGACACACCACAGATACGCAGTATTTT	CASSGPGHTTDTQYF
.	TRBV7-9	TRBJ1-3	.	TGTGCCAGCAGCTTAGCGCCTCCTGGAAACACCATATATTTT	CASSLAPPGNTIYF
once	TRBV9	TRBJ2-1	TRBD1	TGTGCCAGCAGCCCCGGGACAGGGGTGGAAAATGAGCAGTTCTTC	CASSPGTGVENEQFF
.	TRBV9	TRBJ2-2	TRBD2	TGTGCCAGCAGCACGCGGACTAGCGGGGGGGCTGTGACCGGGGAGCTGTTTTTT	CASSTRTSGGAVTGELFF
.	TRBV4-1	TRBJ2-3	TRBD2	TGCGCCAGCAGCCACCCCCAGCGGGGTGGGACAGATACGCAGTATTTT	CASSHPQRGGTDTQYF
.	TRBV27	TRBJ2-3	.	TGTGCCAGCAGTTTCCGTAGGGGGGGAACTCTAGACCGCACAGATACGCAGTATTTT	CASSFRRGGTLDRTDTQYF
.	TRBV20-1	TRBJ2-7	.	TGCAGTGCTAGTAAAAACGTTGGGGCCCACCCTTCCTACGAGCAGTACTTC	CSASKNVGAHPSYEQYF
.	TRBV5-4	TRBJ2-7	.	TGTGCCAGCAGCCCCCGGGGCGGGGGCCGATCCTACGAGCAGTACTTC	CASSPRGGGRSYEQYF
.	TRBV7-9	TRBJ2-1	TRBD1	TGTGCCAGCAGCCCCACAGGGGTCAATGAGCAGTTCTTC	CASSPTGVNEQFF
.	TRBV30	TRBJ1-1	TRBD1	TGTGCCTGGAGTGGGACAGGGGGAATGAACACTGAAGCTTTCTTT	CAWSGTGGMNTEAFF
.	TRBV7-2	TRBJ2-3	TRBD2	TGTGCCAGCAGCTTACCGAGCGGGAATACGCAGTATTTT	CASSLPSGNTQYF
.	TRBV6-5	TRBJ1-5	.	TGTGCCAGCAGCGCGAATAGGGATCAGCCCCAGCATTTT	CASSANRDQPQHF
.	TRBV6-5	TRBJ1-2	TRBD1	TGTGCCAGCAGTTATCAAGGACAGGGGTCGGGAGGCTACACCTTC	CASSYQGQGSGGYTF
.	TRBV9	TRBJ2-3	TRBD2	TGTGCCAGCAGCGTAGCGGGGGGGGCCCTTAGCACAGATACGCAGTATTTT	CASSVAGGALSTDTQYF
.	TRBV5-6	TRBJ2-1	TRBD1	TGTGCCAGCAGCTTGGGGACAGGGGAGTTCTTC	CASSLGTGEFF
.	TRBV12-3/TRBV12-4	TRBJ2-1	.	TGTGCCAGCAGTTTCGGCAGCCCCAATGAGCAGTTCTTC	CASSFGSPNEQFF
.	TRBV19	TRBJ1-5	TRBD1	TGTGCCAGTAGCGCTAAGGACAGGGGAATTCAGCCCCAGCATTTT	CASSAKDRGIQPQHF
.	TRBV11-3	TRBJ2-1	TRBD1	TGTGCCAGCAGCCCAAGAACCGGGACAGGGGGCGGGTACAATGAGCAGTTCTTC	CASSPRTGTGGGYNEQFF
.	TRBV6-5	TRBJ2-3	TRBD2	TGTGCCAGCAGTTACTCCAGCGGGGGGCACACAGATACGCAGTATTTT	CASSYSSGGHTDTQYF
few	TRBV7-9	TRBJ1-6	TRBD1	TGTGCCAGCAGCTTACTGGGACAGCGTAATTCACCCCTCCACTTT	CASSLLGQRNSPLHF
.	TRBV9	TRBJ2-5	TRBD2	TGTGCCAGCAGCCCCAAAGCGGGGGGCGGGGAGACCCAGTACTTC	CASSPKAGGGETQYF
.	TRBV11-3	TRBJ1-5	TRBD1	TGTGCCAGCAGCTTCGTCAGGGGGCGATGGGGCAATCAGCCCCAGCATTTT	CASSFVRGRWGNQPQHF
.	TRBV6-4	TRBJ2-1	.	TGTGCCAGCAGTGACTCGGGGGACAATGAGCAGTTCTTC	CASSDSGDNEQFF
.	TRBV19	TRBJ1-1	.	TGTGCCAGTAGTATACAAGGGGCTGAAGCTTTCTTT	CASSIQGAEAFF
.	TRBV4-2	TRBJ2-7	TRBD1	TGTGCCAGCAGCCAACAGGGACAGGGGTCCTACGAGCAGTACTTC	CASSQQGQGSYEQYF